The 23 T cell receptor beta chains below come from one sample, sequenced in a study of blood T cells in healthy people across ages. Then a second PCR, running roughly 7 to 11 cycles, was carried out with a sample-barcoded 5' primer and a J-beta primer mix. TCRdb fed the 5' RACE reads into MiXCR, producing one record per CDR3 protein. This table holds roughly 700,000 distinct CDR3 sequences, over 45% found once. The source material was blood. The receptors derive from a woman aged 55-70 years in good health.

J is TRBJ2-5 and V is TRBV20-1; unclear D gene. Per germline, CDR1 DFQATT and CDR2 SNEGSKA (reference sequence). The V gene lost 1 base and the J gene lost 5 bases, with 14 bases spanning the gap. The CDR3 consists of 14 residues. The DNA for the CDR3 is TGCAGTGCTAGAGTTAGGGCTAGTAGGGAGACCCAGTACTTC. It codes for CSARVRASRETQYF.

This clonotype has only a few counts. The V gene is TRBV20-1, the J gene TRBJ2-5, with 11 bases that match TRBD1. Germline V gene sequence: CDR1 DFQATT, CDR2 SNEGSKA (reference sequence). The CDR3 is 16 amino acids. The junction had 12 bases not matched to a gene; V was cut back by 7 bases and J by 2 bases. For the CDR3, the DNA is TGCAGTGTTTCGTTTCTGGACAGGGGGCGTCAAGAGACCCAGTACTTC. Protein: CSVSFLDRGRQETQYF.

In its sample, this clonotype was seen a few times. V and J are TRBV25-1 and TRBJ2-7, with 8 bases aligning to TRBD1. The V gene end was trimmed by 3 bases and the J gene end by 0 bases; junction bases not matched to a gene: 10. The CDR3 totals 17 residues. Germline loops: CDR1 MGHDK, CDR2 SYGVNS. This CDR3 reads CASSDPPTGEASYEQYF. In DNA form, the CDR3 reads TGTGCCAGCAGTGACCCTCCGACAGGGGAGGCCTCCTACGAGCAGTACTTC.

The V gene is TRBV28, the J gene TRBJ1-4, with TRBD1 identical over 7 bases. The CDR3 extends over 14 amino acids. J lost 7 bases, V lost 6 bases, and 8 bases had no gene match. Germline V gene lookup returns CDR1 MDHEN and CDR2 SYDVKM. CDR3 sequence reads: CASRPTGRIEKLFF. As DNA, the CDR3 is TGTGCCAGCAGGCCGACAGGGCGTATTGAAAAACTGTTTTTT.

The genes are TRBV20-1 and TRBJ1-1; TRBD1 matches at 9 bases. The germline gives CDR1 DFQATT, CDR2 SNEGSKA (reference sequence). CDR3 length: 17 residues. J gave up 1 base and V 0 bases, and 9 bases lay outside the gene matches. CDR3 sequence (DNA): TGCAGTGCTAGAGATCGGGGGACAGGGACAGAGAACACTGAAGCTTTCTTT. It translates to CSARDRGTGTENTEAFF.

The chain carries TRBV5-1 and TRBJ1-1; the D is unclear. The CDR3 totals 17 residues. Trimming removed 0 bases from V and 0 bases from J, with 15 bases in between. Germline-derived CDR1 and CDR2 are SGHRS and YFSETQ. The CDR3 DNA is TGCGCCAGCAGCTTGGGAATGCGGGCAGGAGTGAACACTGAAGCTTTCTTT. This codes for CASSLGMRAGVNTEAFF.

About this clonotype: A read error may be the cause here, since a much bigger clone is one base away. The chain has TRBV29-1 and TRBJ2-7, with 12 bases aligning to TRBD2. The junction had 5 bases not matched to a gene; V was cut back by 7 bases and J by 4 bases. This CDR3 region has 13 residues. Germline assignment: CDR1 SQVTM and CDR2 ANQGSEA. Here the CDR3 reads CSAETSGSYEQYF. The DNA for the CDR3 is TGCAGCGCCGAGACTAGCGGGAGTTACGAGCAGTACTTC.

This clonotype has just a few counts. The rearrangement links TRBV20-1 to TRBJ2-7, with 8 positions matching TRBD2. This CDR3 is built from 14 residues. From germline, CDR1 is DFQATT and CDR2 SNEGSKA (reference sequence). V gave up 8 bases and J gave up 2 bases; unmatched junction bases: 11. The CDR3 DNA sequence: TGCAGTTACCGAAAGGAGCGGGGGACCTACGAGCAGTACTTC. This sequence encodes CSYRKERGTYEQYF.

In its sample, this clonotype was seen many times. The chain is built from TRBV5-1 and TRBJ2-7; 9 nucleotides agree with TRBD1. Germline CDR1 reads SGHRS; CDR2 reads YFSETQ. The J segment lost 3 bases and the V segment lost 3 bases, leaving 4 bases of the junction unmatched. The CDR3 has 14 residues. The CDR3: CASSWGTGYYEQYF. The DNA of the CDR3 is TGCGCCAGCAGCTGGGGGACAGGGTACTACGAGCAGTACTTC. Full variable domain (outside the CDR3, taken from reference TRBV5-1 and TRBJ2-7): KAGVTQTPRYLIKTRGQQVTLSCSPISGHRSVSWYQQTPGQGLQFLFEYFSETQRNKGNFPGRFSGRQFSNSRSEMNVSTLELGDSALYLCASSWGTGYYEQYFGPGTRLTVT.

Concerning this clonotype itself: One end of the junction varies from germline; a read error may be responsible. The rearrangement joins TRBV7-2 to TRBJ1-4, with 9 bases aligning to TRBD1. Germline CDR1 is SGHTA and CDR2 is FQGNSA. The CDR3 extends over 14 amino acids. This CDR3 is CASSWGQGNEKLFF. CDR3 in DNA: TGTGCCAGCAGCTGGGGACAGGGTAATGAAAAGCTGTTTTTT.

V and J are TRBV6-5 and TRBJ2-1; perhaps TRBD1 as D (6 bases). The V gene's germline CDR1 is MNHEY and CDR2 SVGAGI. There are 15 residues in the CDR3. Between the trimmed V and J ends, which lost 7 bases and 4 bases, there was a span of 17 bases. The chain's CDR3 is CASNAVDSIYNEQFF. In DNA, the CDR3 is TGTGCCAGCAACGCGGTGGACAGTATATACAATGAGCAGTTCTTC.

This clonotype turned up a few times. The V gene is TRBV5-1, the J gene TRBJ2-7, with 7 bases fitting TRBD1. The CDR3 consists of 15 residues. Per the germline V gene, CDR1 is SGHRS and CDR2 is YFSETQ. J was trimmed by 5 bases and V by 4 bases; bases with no gene match: 12. Here the CDR3 reads CASSQASTGPNEQYF. The CDR3 DNA sequence: TGCGCCAGCAGCCAGGCGTCGACAGGGCCCAACGAGCAGTACTTC.

This clonotype was seen a handful of times. The V call is TRBV6-2 or TRBV6-3, the J call TRBJ2-7; 9 nucleotides match TRBD1. Germline-derived CDR1 and CDR2 are MNHEY and SVGEGT. The CDR3 sequence is 14 residues long. With 6 bases clipped from V and 2 bases from J, the junction kept 5 bases outside the gene matches. CDR3 loop: CASRTGTGPYEQYF. The CDR3 DNA reads as TGTGCCAGCAGGACCGGGACAGGGCCCTACGAGCAGTACTTC.

The chain employs TRBV11-2 and TRBJ1-1, with a possible D match to TRBD1 (6 bases). Looked up from germline, CDR1 is SGHAT and CDR2 is FQNNGV. The CDR3 runs to 15 residues. The germline V and J ends were trimmed by 1 base and 2 bases, with 11 bases remaining between them. CDR3 protein: CASSLAQGPNTEAFF. CDR3 coding DNA: TGTGCCAGCAGCTTAGCACAGGGACCTAACACTGAAGCTTTCTTT.

This chain uses TRBV20-1 with TRBJ2-7, with D unclear. The CDR3 has 16 amino acids. Trimming removed 3 bases from V and 4 bases from J, with 22 bases in between. The germline V gene encodes CDR1 DFQATT and CDR2 SNEGSKA (reference sequence). The CDR3 here is CSASRQVPPLGYEQYF. CDR3 DNA: TGCAGTGCTAGTCGGCAGGTTCCACCCCTAGGGTACGAGCAGTACTTC.

This chain connects TRBV7-2 to TRBJ1-2, with 8 bases identical to TRBD1. CDR3 length: 16 amino acids. Germline CDR1 and CDR2: SGHTA and FQGNSA. The trim removed 1 base at V and 1 base at J, leaving 5 bases unmatched. DNA for the CDR3: TGTGCCAGCAGCTTAGTGTGGGACAGGAGTAACTATGGCTACACCTTC. Amino acid sequence: CASSLVWDRSNYGYTF.

With regard to this clonotype: This could be a read error, since a much larger clone is one nucleotide away. The chain is built from TRBV7-3 and TRBJ2-1; D may be TRBD2 (5 bases). CDR1 is SGHTA, CDR2 FQGTGA, per germline. V lost 5 bases, J lost 6 bases, and 14 bases lay in between. There are 14 residues in the CDR3. CDR3 nucleotides: TGTGCCAGCAGCGTAGAGGGTTGGGTCAATGAGCAGTTCTTC. Its translation is CASSVEGWVNEQFF. The complete variable domain, with remaining parts taken from reference TRBV7-3 and TRBJ2-1, reads GAGVSQTPSNKVTEKGKYVELRCDPISGHTALYWYRQSLGQGPEFLIYFQGTGAADDSGLPNDRFFAVRPEGSVSTLKIQRTERGDSAVYLCASSVEGWVNEQFFGPGTRLTVL.

About this clonotype: A read error may produce the germline difference seen at one junction end. This chain uses TRBV20-1 with TRBJ2-1; TRBD2 matches at 10 bases. Germline V CDR1 and CDR2: DFQATT, SNEGSKA (reference sequence). The CDR3 is made up of 15 amino acids. CDR3 loop: CSARASGSRGNEQFF. CDR3 in DNA: TGCAGTGCTAGGGCTAGCGGGAGTAGGGGCAATGAGCAGTTCTTT.

The chain carries TRBV4-1 and TRBJ2-1, with D possibly matching TRBD1 (6 bases). The CDR3 runs to 17 residues. V was shortened by 3 bases and J by 4 bases, with 19 bases between the two germline ends. Germline V CDR1 and CDR2: MGHRA, YSYEKL. CDR3 DNA: TGCGCCAGCAGCCAGGTAACAGGGCGACTTCGGTACAATGAGCAGTTCTTC. Amino acids: CASSQVTGRLRYNEQFF.

The gene calls are TRBV13 and TRBJ2-1, with a possible D match to TRBD2 (6 bases). CDR1 is PRHDT, CDR2 FYEKMQ, per germline (reference sequence). The CDR3 is made up of 18 amino acids. With 5 bases removed from V and 2 bases from J, the gap between germline ends came to 22 bases. Here the CDR3 reads CASSLTNGRALTYNEQFF. DNA of the CDR3: TGTGCCAGCAGCCTGACTAACGGGAGAGCCCTTACCTACAATGAGCAGTTCTTC.

This clonotype has only a few counts. The CDR3 region is CASRRRGEQYF. CDR3 coding DNA: TGTGCCAGCAGGCGGCGGGGGGAGCAGTACTTC. The chain couples TRBV6-5 to TRBJ2-4, with 8 bases matching TRBD2. CDR1 and CDR2 (germline): MNHEY, SVGAGI. The CDR3 consists of 11 residues. V shed 6 bases, J shed 13 bases, and the junction held 5 bases outside the gene matches.

This clonotype was counted a few times. The chain recombines TRBV6-4 with TRBJ2-1, with no clear D. This CDR3 region has 15 residues. CDR1 and CDR2 (germline): MRHNA, SNTAGT. V lost 0 bases and J 7 bases, leaving 13 bases between the germline ends. DNA for the CDR3: TGTGCCAGCAGTGACTCTGGGTTAATCGGGAATGAGCAGTTCTTC. This encodes CASSDSGLIGNEQFF.

This chain connects TRBV20-1 to TRBJ2-7; D possibly corresponds to TRBD2 (5 bases). The CDR3 spans 13 residues. V lost 4 bases, J lost 0 bases, and 10 bases lay in between. CDR1 is DFQATT, CDR2 SNEGSKA, per germline (reference sequence). CDR3 region: CSAIEGNSYEQYF. Here the CDR3 DNA reads TGCAGTGCTATCGAGGGAAACTCCTACGAGCAGTACTTC.